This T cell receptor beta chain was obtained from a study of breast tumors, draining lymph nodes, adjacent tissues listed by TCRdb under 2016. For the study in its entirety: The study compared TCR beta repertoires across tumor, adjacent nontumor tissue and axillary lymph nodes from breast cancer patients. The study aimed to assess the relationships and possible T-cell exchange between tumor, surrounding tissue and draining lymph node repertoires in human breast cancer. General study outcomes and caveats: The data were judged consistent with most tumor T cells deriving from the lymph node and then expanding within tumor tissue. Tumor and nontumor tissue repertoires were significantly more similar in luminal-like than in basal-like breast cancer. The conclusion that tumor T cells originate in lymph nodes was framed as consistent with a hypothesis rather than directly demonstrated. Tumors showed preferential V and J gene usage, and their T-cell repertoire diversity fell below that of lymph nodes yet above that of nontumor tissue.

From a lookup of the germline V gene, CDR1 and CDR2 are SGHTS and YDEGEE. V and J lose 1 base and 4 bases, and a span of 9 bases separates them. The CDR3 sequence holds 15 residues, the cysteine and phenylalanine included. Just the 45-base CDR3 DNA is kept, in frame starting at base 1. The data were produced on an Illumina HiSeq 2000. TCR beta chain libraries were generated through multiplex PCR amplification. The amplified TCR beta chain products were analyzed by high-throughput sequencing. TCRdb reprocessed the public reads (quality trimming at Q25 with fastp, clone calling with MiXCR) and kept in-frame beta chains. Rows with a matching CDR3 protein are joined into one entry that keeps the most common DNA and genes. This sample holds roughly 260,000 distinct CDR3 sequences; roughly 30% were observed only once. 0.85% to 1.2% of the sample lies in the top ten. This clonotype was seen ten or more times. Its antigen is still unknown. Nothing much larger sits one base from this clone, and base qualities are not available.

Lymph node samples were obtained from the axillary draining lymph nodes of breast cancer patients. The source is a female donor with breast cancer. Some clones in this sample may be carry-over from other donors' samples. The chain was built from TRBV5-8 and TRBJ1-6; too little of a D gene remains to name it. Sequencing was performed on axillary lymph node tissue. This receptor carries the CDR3 CASSLQTEYNSPLHF. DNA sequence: TGTGCCAGCAGCTTGCAAACAGAGTATAATTCACCCCTCCACTTT.